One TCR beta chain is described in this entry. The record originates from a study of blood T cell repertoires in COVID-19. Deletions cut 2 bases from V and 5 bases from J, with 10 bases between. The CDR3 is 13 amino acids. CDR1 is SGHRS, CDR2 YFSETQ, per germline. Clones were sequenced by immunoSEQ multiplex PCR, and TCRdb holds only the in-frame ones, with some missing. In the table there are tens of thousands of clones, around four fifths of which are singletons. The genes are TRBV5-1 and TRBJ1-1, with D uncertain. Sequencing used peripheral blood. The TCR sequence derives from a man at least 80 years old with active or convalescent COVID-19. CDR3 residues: CASSFRERTEAFF. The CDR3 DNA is TGCGCCAGCAGCTTCCGGGAGCGAACTGAAGCTTTCTTT. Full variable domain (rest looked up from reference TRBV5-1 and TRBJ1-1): KAGVTQTPRYLIKTRGQQVTLSCSPISGHRSVSWYQQTPGQGLQFLFEYFSETQRNKGNFPGRFSGRQFSNSRSEMNVSTLELGDSALYLCASSFRERTEAFFGQGTRLTVV.